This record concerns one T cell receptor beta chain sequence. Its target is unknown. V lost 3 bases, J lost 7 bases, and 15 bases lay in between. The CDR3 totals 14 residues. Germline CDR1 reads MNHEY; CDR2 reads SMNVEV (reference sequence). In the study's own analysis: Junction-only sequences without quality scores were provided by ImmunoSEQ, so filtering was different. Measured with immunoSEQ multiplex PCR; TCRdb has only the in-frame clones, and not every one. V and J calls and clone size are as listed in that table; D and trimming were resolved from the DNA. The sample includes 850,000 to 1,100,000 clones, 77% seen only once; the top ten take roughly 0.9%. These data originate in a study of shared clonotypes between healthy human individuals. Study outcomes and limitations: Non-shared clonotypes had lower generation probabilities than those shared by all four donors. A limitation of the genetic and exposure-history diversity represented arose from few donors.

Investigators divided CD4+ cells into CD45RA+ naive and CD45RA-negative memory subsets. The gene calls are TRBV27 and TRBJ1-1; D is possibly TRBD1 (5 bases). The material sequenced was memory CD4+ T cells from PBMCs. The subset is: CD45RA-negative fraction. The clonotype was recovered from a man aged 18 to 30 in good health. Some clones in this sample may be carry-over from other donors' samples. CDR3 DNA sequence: TGTGCCAGCAGTTTTTATTTAGGGGAGCGTGAAGCTTTCTTT. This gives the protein CASSFYLGEREAFF.